The present T cell receptor (beta chain) was sequenced within a study of blood T cell repertoires in COVID-19. The data were produced by immunoSEQ multiplex PCR, yet TCRdb's version contains in-frame clones alone and is incomplete. The data show around 160,000 clones, with around 84% seen just once and over 10% held by the top ten. The CDR3 is made up of 14 amino acids. The V gene end was trimmed by 2 bases and the J gene end by 7 bases; junction bases not matched to a gene: 6. Germline V gene data show CDR1 as SGHDT and CDR2 as YYEEEE. The chain couples TRBV5-6 to TRBJ1-2, with 9 bases aligning to TRBD1. The sequencing sample was made of peripheral blood. The sequence came from a man between 60 and 75 years old with active or convalescent COVID-19. CDR3 nucleotide sequence: TGTGCCAGCAGCTTATCACAGGGGGCTCGTGGCTACACCTTC. Translated, it gives CASSLSQGARGYTF.